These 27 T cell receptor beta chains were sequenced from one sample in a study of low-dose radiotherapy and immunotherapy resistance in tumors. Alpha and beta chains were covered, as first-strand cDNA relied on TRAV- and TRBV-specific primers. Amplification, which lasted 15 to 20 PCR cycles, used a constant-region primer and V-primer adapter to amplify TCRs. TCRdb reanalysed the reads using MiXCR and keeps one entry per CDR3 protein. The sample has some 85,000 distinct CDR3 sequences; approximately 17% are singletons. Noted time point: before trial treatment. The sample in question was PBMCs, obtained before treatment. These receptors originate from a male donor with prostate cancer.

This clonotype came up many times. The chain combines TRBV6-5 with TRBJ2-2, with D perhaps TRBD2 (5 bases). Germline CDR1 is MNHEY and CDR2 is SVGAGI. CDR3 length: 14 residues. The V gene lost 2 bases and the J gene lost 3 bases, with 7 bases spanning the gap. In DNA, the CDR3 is TGTGCCAGCAGTTACGGGGAGCACACCGGGGAGCTGTTTTTT. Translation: CASSYGEHTGELFF.

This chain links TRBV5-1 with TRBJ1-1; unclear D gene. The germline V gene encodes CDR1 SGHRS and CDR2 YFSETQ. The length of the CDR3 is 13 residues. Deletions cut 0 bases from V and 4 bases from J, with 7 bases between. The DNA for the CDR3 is TGCGCCAGCAGCTTGGATCTTGCCACTGAAGCTTTCTTT. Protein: CASSLDLATEAFF.

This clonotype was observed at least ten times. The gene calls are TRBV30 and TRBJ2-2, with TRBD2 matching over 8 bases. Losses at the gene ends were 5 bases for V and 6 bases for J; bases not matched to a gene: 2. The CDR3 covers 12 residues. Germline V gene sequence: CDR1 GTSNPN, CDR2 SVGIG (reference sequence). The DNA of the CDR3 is TGTGCCTGGGTAGCGGGACCCGGGGAGCTGTTTTTT. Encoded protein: CAWVAGPGELFF.

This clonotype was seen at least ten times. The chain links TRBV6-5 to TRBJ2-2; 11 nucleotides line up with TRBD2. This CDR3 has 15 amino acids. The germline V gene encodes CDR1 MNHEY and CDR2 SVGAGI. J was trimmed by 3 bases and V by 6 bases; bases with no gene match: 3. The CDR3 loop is CASRPGLADTGELFF. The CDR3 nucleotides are TGTGCCAGCAGGCCGGGACTAGCGGACACCGGGGAGCTGTTTTTT.

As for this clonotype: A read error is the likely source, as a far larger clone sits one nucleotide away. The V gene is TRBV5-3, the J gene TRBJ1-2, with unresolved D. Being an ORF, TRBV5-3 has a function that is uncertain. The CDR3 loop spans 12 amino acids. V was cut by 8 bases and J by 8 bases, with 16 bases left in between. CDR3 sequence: CASGAGPIGYTF. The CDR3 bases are TGTGCCAGCGGCGCCGGGCCGATCGGCTACACCTTC.

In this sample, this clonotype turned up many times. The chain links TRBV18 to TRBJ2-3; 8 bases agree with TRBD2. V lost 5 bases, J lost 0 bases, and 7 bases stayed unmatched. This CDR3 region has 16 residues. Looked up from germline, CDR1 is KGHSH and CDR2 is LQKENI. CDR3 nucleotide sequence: TGTGCCAGCTCATCACTAGCGGAGGTTAGCACAGATACGCAGTATTTT. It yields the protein CASSSLAEVSTDTQYF.

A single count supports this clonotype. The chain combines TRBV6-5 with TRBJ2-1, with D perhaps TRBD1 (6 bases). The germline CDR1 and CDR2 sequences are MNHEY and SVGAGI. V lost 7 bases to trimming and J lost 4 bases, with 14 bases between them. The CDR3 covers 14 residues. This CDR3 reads CASIPGVGYNEQFF. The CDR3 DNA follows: TGTGCCAGCATCCCAGGGGTTGGATACAATGAGCAGTTCTTC.

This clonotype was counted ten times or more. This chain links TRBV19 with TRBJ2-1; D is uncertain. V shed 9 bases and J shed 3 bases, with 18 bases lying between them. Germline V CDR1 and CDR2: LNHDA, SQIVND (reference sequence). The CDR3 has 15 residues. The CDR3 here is CASLNHPLDYNEQFF. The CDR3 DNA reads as TGTGCCAGCCTAAACCATCCCCTAGACTACAATGAGCAGTTCTTC.

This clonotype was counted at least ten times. CDR3 in amino acids: CASSRDGYEQYF. The DNA of the CDR3 is TGTGCCAGCAGCCGGGACGGTTACGAGCAGTACTTC. The chain joins TRBV9 to TRBJ2-7; TRBD1 or TRBD2 may be the D gene (5 bases each). CDR1 and CDR2 (germline): SGDLS, YYNGEE. This CDR3 spans 12 amino acids. The V end was cut by 4 bases, the J end by 4 bases, with 9 bases between.

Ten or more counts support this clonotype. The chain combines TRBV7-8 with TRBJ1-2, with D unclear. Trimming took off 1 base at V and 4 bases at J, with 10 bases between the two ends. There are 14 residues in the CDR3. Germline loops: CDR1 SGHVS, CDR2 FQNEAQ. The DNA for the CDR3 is TGTGCCAGCAGCTTAGGTGTGGTTAGCTATGGCTACACCTTC. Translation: CASSLGVVSYGYTF.

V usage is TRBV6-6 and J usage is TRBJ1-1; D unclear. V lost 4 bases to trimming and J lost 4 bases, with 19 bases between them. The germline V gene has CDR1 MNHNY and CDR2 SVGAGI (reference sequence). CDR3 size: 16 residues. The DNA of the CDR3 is TGTGCCAGCAGTTTCAAACAGCCGGTCGTTTCCACTGAAGCTTTCTTT. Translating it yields CASSFKQPVVSTEAFF.

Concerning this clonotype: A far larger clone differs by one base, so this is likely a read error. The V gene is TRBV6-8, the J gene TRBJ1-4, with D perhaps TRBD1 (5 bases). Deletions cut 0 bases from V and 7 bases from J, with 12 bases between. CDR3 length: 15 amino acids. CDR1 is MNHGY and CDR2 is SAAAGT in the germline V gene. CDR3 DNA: TGTGCCAGCAGTTACTCAAGAGGGGCGGCTGAAAAACTGTTTTTT. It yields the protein CASSYSRGAAEKLFF.

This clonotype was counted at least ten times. CDR3 amino acids: CASTLGRGYGYTF. The CDR3 nucleotides read TGTGCCAGTACCCTCGGCAGGGGCTATGGCTACACCTTC. The chain joins TRBV19 to TRBJ1-2; D is perhaps TRBD1 (6 bases). Trimming took 7 bases from V and 4 from J, leaving 13 bases between them. From germline, CDR1 is LNHDA and CDR2 SQIVND (reference sequence). The CDR3 is made up of 13 amino acids.

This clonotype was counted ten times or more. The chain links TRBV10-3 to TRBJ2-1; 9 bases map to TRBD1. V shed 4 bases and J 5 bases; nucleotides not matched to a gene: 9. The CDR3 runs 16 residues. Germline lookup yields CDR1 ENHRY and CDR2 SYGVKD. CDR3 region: CAISVKNTGGNNEQFF. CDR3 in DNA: TGTGCCATCAGTGTCAAGAATACAGGGGGCAACAATGAGCAGTTCTTC.

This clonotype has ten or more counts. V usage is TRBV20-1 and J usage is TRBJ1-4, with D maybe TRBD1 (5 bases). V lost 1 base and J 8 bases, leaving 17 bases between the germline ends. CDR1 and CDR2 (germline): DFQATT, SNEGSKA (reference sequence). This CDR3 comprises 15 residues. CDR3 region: CSARGPGPSQEKLFF. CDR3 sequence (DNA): TGCAGTGCTAGAGGCCCGGGACCTTCACAGGAAAAACTGTTTTTT.

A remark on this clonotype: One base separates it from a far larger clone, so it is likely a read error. The CDR3 nucleotides read TGTGCCAGCAGACCTCATGGGGGGACTAGGACCAACAATGAGCAGTACTTC. It is translated as CASRPHGGTRTNNEQYF. J is TRBJ2-7 and V is TRBV28; TRBD2 matches 8 bases. V gave up 6 bases and J gave up 7 bases; unmatched junction bases: 20. Germline-derived CDR1 and CDR2 are MDHEN and SYDVKM. There are 17 residues in the CDR3. Full variable domain (missing parts from reference TRBV28 and TRBJ2-7): DVKVTQSSRYLVKRTGEKVFLECVQDMDHENMFWYRQDPGLGLRLIYFSYDVKMKEKGDIPEGYSVSREKKERFSLILESASTNQTSMYLCASRPHGGTRTNNEQYFGPGTRLTVT.

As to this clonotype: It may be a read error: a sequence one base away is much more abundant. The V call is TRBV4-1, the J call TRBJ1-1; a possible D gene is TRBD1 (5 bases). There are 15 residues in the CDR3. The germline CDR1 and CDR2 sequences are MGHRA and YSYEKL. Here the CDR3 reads CASSPGGVLNSEAFF. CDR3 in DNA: TGCGCCAGCAGCCCTGGAGGGGTTCTGAACTCTGAAGCTTTCTTT.

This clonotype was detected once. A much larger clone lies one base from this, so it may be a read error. The CDR3 protein is CRVGTQYF. CDR3 nucleotide sequence: TGCAGAGTTGGTACGCAGTATTTT. This chain joins TRBV20-1 and TRBJ2-3; D is uncertain. Germline CDR1 DFQATT, CDR2 SNEGSKA (reference sequence). The CDR3 spans 8 residues.

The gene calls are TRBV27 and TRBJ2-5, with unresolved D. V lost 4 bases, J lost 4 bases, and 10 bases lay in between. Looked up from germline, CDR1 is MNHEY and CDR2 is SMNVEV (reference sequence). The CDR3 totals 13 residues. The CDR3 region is CASSWAKRETQYF. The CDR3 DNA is TGTGCCAGCAGTTGGGCCAAAAGAGAGACCCAGTACTTC.

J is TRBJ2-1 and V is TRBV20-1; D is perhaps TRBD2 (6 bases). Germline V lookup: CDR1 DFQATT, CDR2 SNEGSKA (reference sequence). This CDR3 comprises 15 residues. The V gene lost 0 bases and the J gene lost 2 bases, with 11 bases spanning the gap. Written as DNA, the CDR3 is TGCAGTGCTAGAGATGGGCCGGGAGCCTACAATGAGCAGTTCTTC. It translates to CSARDGPGAYNEQFF.

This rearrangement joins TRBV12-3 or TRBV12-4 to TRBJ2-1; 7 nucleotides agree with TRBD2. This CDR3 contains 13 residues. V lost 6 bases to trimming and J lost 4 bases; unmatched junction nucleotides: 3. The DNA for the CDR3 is TGTGCCAGCAGGGGGACTACTTACAATGAGCAGTTCTTC. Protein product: CASRGTTYNEQFF.

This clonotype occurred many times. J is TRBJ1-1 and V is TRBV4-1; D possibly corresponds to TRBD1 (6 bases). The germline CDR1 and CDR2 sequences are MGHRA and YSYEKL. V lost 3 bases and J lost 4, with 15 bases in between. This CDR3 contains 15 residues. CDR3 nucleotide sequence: TGCGCCAGCAGCCATCCCGGTTTGGGGGCCACTGAAGCTTTCTTT. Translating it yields CASSHPGLGATEAFF.

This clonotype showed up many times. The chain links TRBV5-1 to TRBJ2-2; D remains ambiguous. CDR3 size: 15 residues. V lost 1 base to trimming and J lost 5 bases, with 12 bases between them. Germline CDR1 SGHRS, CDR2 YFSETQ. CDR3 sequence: CASSLMGSRTGELFF. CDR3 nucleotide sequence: TGCGCCAGCAGCTTGATGGGTAGCAGGACCGGGGAGCTGTTTTTT.

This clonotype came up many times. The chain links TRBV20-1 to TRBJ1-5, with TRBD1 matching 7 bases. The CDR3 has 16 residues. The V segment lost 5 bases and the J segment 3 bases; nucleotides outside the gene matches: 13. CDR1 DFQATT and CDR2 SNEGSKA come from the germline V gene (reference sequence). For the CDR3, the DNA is TGCAGTGCTGTTGGCGGTGCGACAGGGCTCAATCAGCCCCAGCATTTT. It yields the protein CSAVGGATGLNQPQHF.

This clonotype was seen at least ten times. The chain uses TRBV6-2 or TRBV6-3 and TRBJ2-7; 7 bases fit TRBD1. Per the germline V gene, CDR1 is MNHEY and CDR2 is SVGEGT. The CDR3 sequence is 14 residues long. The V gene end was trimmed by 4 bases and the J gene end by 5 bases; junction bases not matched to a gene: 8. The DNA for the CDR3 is TGTGCCAGCAGTTCCACCCGACAGGGCCACGAGCAGTACTTC. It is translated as CASSSTRQGHEQYF.

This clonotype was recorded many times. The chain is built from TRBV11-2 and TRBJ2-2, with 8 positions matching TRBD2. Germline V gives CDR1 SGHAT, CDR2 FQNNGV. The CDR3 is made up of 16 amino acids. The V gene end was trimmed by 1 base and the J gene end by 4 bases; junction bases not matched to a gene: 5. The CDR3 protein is CASSLGSGILTGELFF. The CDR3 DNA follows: TGTGCCAGCAGCTTAGGTAGCGGGATCCTCACCGGGGAGCTGTTTTTT.

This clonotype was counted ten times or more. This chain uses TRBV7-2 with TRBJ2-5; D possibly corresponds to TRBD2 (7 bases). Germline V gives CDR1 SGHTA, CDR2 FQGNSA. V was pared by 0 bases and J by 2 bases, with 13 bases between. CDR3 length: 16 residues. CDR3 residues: CASSLAGGPGQETQYF. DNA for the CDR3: TGTGCCAGCAGCTTAGCGGGGGGGCCCGGGCAAGAGACCCAGTACTTC.